The clone carrying this T cell receptor beta chain came up many times. One base away lies a much larger clone, so this may be a sequencing read error. Distinct nucleotide sequences in the sample also encode this CDR3. This was a deep-level run. Sequencing was performed with immunoSEQ multiplex PCR; in TCRdb, only in-frame clones are kept and a portion is missing. This table has approximately 500,000 clones, about 84% appearing once. This specimen belongs to a study of shared clonotypes between healthy human individuals. From germline, CDR1 is MGHDK and CDR2 SYGVNS. The CDR3 sequence is 17 residues long.

The sequencing sample was made of PBMCs. This clonotype originated in a woman between 40 and 55 years old in good health. Some clones in this sample may be carry-over from other donors' samples. The J gene is TRBJ1-2, the V gene TRBV25-1, with D tentatively TRBD1 (6 bases). This CDR3 is CASSEEPGADSGYGYTF. The CDR3 DNA sequence: TGCGCCAGCAGTGAAGAGCCAGGGGCCGATTCTGGCTATGGCTACACCTTC.